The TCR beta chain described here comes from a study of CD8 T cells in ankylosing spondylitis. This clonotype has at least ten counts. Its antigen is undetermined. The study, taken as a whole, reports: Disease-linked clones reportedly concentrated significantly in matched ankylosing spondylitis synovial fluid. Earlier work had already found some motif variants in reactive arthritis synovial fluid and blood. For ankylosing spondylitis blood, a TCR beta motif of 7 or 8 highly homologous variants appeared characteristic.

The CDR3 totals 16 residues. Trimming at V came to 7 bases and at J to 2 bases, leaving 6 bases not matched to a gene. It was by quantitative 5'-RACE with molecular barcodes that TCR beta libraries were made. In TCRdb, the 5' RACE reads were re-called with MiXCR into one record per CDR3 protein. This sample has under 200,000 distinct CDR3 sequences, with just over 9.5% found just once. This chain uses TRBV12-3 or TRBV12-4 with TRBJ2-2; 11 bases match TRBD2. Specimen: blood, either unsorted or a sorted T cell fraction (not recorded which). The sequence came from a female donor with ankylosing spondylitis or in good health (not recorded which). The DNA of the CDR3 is TGTGCCAGCACCCTAGGGACTAGCGGAAACACCGGGGAGCTGTTTTTT. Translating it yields CASTLGTSGNTGELFF.